The 27 T cell receptor beta chains reported below all come from one sample, sequenced in a study of blood T cell repertoires in COVID-19 (dated by TCRdb to 2018 to 2021). Preparation of the library involved the immunoSEQ multiplex PCR assay. This is the immuneACCESS table as TCRdb keeps it, with only in-frame sequences that have V and J called. A part of the clones is gone; compared with another copy, unresolved V genes explain less than half, and the rest is unexplained. The sample table contains 200,000 to 300,000 clones; only one count was recorded for 70% to 90% of them. Clones ranked in the top ten supply 9.1% of the sample. The sequencing input was PBMCs or T cells enriched from blood (not recorded which). These receptors came from a woman in her fifties or sixties with acute COVID-19.

This clone was seen a few times. Other DNA sequences of this sample code for an identical CDR3. This chain connects TRBV5-6 to TRBJ1-1, with 7 bases that match TRBD1. The CDR3 is 14 residues long. From germline, CDR1 is SGHDT and CDR2 YYEEEE. V was clipped by 2 bases and J by 1 base; unmatched bases: 2. The DNA of the CDR3 is TGTGCCAGCAGCTTCTACAGGGGGAACACTGAAGCTTTCTTT. Translated, it gives CASSFYRGNTEAFF.

The chain employs TRBV7-8 and TRBJ2-1, with TRBD2 matching over 9 bases. The V segment lost 5 bases and the J segment 14 bases; nucleotides outside the gene matches: 4. The germline CDR1 and CDR2 sequences are SGHVS and FQNEAQ. This CDR3 is built from 11 residues. CDR3 loop: CASSTGLAKFF. The CDR3 DNA follows: TGTGCCAGCAGCACGGGACTAGCTAAGTTCTTC.

The CDR3 protein is CASSQLGQSSYEQYF. DNA of the CDR3: TGTGCCAGCAGCCAACTGGGACAAAGCTCCTACGAGCAGTACTTC. The chain combines TRBV14 with TRBJ2-7, with D tentatively TRBD1 (6 bases). The V and J ends lost 2 bases and 0 bases respectively, with 11 bases between them. The CDR3 spans 15 residues. In germline, CDR1 is SGHDN, CDR2 FVKESK.

J is TRBJ1-2 and V is TRBV9, with D uncertain. With 0 bases removed from V and 3 bases from J, the gap between germline ends came to 9 bases. Germline values: CDR1 SGDLS, CDR2 YYNGEE. The CDR3 totals 14 residues. CDR3 sequence: CASSVGFLDYGYTF. As DNA, the CDR3 is TGTGCCAGCAGCGTAGGTTTCCTCGACTATGGCTACACCTTC.

Only one count was recorded for this clone. The genes are TRBV6-1 and TRBJ2-1, with 13 bases fitting TRBD2. Germline CDR1 is MNHNS and CDR2 is SASEGT. This CDR3 contains 16 residues. J gave up 3 bases and V 3 bases, and 2 bases lay outside the gene matches. The chain's CDR3 is CASSDRTSGGYNEQFF. The CDR3 DNA sequence: TGTGCCAGCAGTGACCGGACTAGCGGGGGCTACAATGAGCAGTTCTTC.

This clone was seen at least ten times. The chain carries TRBV30 and TRBJ1-2, with 10 bases identical to TRBD1. Germline CDR1 and CDR2: GTSNPN and SVGIG (reference sequence). This CDR3 is 15 amino acids long. J lost 4 bases, V lost 1 base, and 6 bases had no gene match. DNA of the CDR3: TGTGCCTGGAGTGGGGGGACAGGGGCCAGCTATGGCTACACCTTC. Its protein product is CAWSGGTGASYGYTF.

This rearrangement joins TRBV7-2 to TRBJ1-5, with a tentative D call TRBD1 (5 bases). Looked up from germline, CDR1 is SGHTA and CDR2 is FQGNSA. This CDR3 has 15 amino acids. Trimming took off 3 bases at V and 6 bases at J, with 15 bases between the two ends. The CDR3 DNA sequence: TGTGCCAGCAGCTTTTGGGGGACTGGTCTTCAGCCCCAGCATTTT. Protein sequence: CASSFWGTGLQPQHF.

The chain links TRBV9 to TRBJ2-1, with TRBD1 matching over 7 bases. CDR3 length: 17 residues. Trimming took 1 base from V and 7 from J; bases not matched to a gene: 14. Germline assignment: CDR1 SGDLS and CDR2 YYNGEE. CDR3 coding DNA: TGTGCCAGCAGCGTACCAACTGACAGGGTTCGTGGGAATGAGCAGTTCTTC. Residues: CASSVPTDRVRGNEQFF. The full variable domain, completed using reference TRBV9 and TRBJ2-1, is DSGVTQTPKHLITATGQRVTLRCSPRSGDLSVYWYQQSLDQGLQFLIQYYNGEERAKGNILERFSAQQFPDLHSELNLSSLELGDSALYFCASSVPTDRVRGNEQFFGPGTRLTVL.

The chain joins TRBV19 to TRBJ2-7; D is perhaps TRBD1 (6 bases). V was shortened by 3 bases and J by 2 bases, with 11 bases between the two germline ends. The CDR3 spans 14 residues. Per germline, CDR1 LNHDA and CDR2 SQIVND (reference sequence). The CDR3 sequence is CASSITGRTYEQYF. The CDR3 nucleotides are TGTGCCAGTAGTATTACAGGGAGAACCTACGAGCAGTACTTC.

The rearrangement links TRBV5-8 to TRBJ2-7, with unresolved D. Trimming pared 2 bases from V and 2 bases from J, leaving 8 bases between. Germline V gene sequence: CDR1 SGHTS, CDR2 YDEGEE. This CDR3 is 13 amino acids long. The CDR3 DNA reads as TGTGCCAGCAGCTTCCAGGCACCCTACGAGCAGTACTTC. Residues: CASSFQAPYEQYF.

The chain couples TRBV7-6 to TRBJ2-5; 13 bases match TRBD2. Trimming removed 4 bases from V and 5 bases from J; junction bases left unmatched: 4. The CDR3 runs to 15 residues. CDR1 is SGHVS, CDR2 FNYEAQ, per germline. This CDR3 reads CASSWTSGGGETQYF. The CDR3 DNA reads as TGTGCCAGCAGCTGGACTAGCGGGGGCGGTGAGACCCAGTACTTC. Full variable domain (missing parts from reference TRBV7-6 and TRBJ2-5): GAGVSQSPRYKVTKRGQDVALRCDPISGHVSLYWYRQALGQGPEFLTYFNYEAQQDKSGLPNDRFSAERPEGSISTLTIQRTEQRDSAMYRCASSWTSGGGETQYFGPGTRLLVL.

The CDR3 nucleotides read TGTGCCAGCAGTGAATTAGGCCCAGGGGGCGGGGAGACCCAGTACTTC. Protein sequence: CASSELGPGGGETQYF. V is TRBV6-1 and J is TRBJ2-5; 8 bases are shared with TRBD1. The length of the CDR3 is 16 residues. Trimming took 2 bases from V and 5 from J; bases not matched to a gene: 10. Germline CDR1 is MNHNS and CDR2 is SASEGT.

The chain uses TRBV6-9 and TRBJ1-6, with D maybe TRBD1 (5 bases). Germline V lookup: CDR1 MNHGY, CDR2 SVAAGI. The CDR3 runs 15 residues. The V end lost 2 bases, the J end lost 0 bases, and 5 bases lay between the germline ends. In DNA, the CDR3 is TGTGCCAGCAGTTATACAGGCTCCTATAATTCACCCCTCCACTTT. It yields the protein CASSYTGSYNSPLHF.

The chain has TRBV3-1 (or the pseudogene TRBV3-2) and TRBJ2-7, with D perhaps TRBD2 (5 bases). V was clipped by 5 bases and J by 7 bases, with 15 bases between them. This CDR3 region has 13 residues. Per germline, CDR1 LGHDT and CDR2 YNNKEL (reference sequence). This CDR3 reads CASSTSGGPEQYF. The CDR3 DNA reads TGTGCCAGCAGCACTTCTGGCGGGCCAGAGCAGTACTTC.

V usage is TRBV7-2 and J usage is TRBJ1-2; D perhaps matches TRBD1 (6 bases). The CDR3 runs 16 residues. Germline values: CDR1 SGHTA, CDR2 FQGNSA. V lost 2 bases and J lost 5, with 18 bases in between. CDR3 in DNA: TGTGCCAGCAGCTTAAGGGAAGGGGGAAGACCATATGGCTACACCTTC. Translated, it gives CASSLREGGRPYGYTF.

The J gene is TRBJ1-5, the V gene TRBV7-9; the D gene is possibly TRBD1 (5 bases). Per the germline V gene, CDR1 is SEHNR and CDR2 is FQNEAQ (reference sequence). V gave up 5 bases and J gave up 7 bases, with 15 bases separating them. The CDR3 sequence is 14 residues long. CDR3: CASSREQERQPQHF. CDR3 coding DNA: TGTGCCAGCAGCCGTGAACAGGAACGGCAGCCCCAGCATTTT.

The rearrangement joins TRBV7-9 to TRBJ1-2; no reliable D call. Looked up from germline, CDR1 is SEHNR and CDR2 is FQNEAQ (reference sequence). The CDR3 has 14 residues. The V gene lost 1 base and the J gene lost 5 bases, with 11 bases spanning the gap. The CDR3 here is CASSLGGSGYGYTF. Here the CDR3 DNA reads TGTGCCAGCAGCTTAGGAGGCAGCGGGTATGGCTACACCTTC.

The CDR3 DNA follows: TGTGCCAGCAGCTTAGGGGCCATTAATGAAAAACTGTTTTTT. This encodes CASSLGAINEKLFF. V gene TRBV5-4 combines with J gene TRBJ1-4; TRBD1 might be the D (5 bases). This CDR3 has 14 residues. Germline V gene sequence: CDR1 SGHNT, CDR2 YYREEE (reference sequence). Trimming removed 2 bases from V and 4 bases from J, with 9 bases in between.

This clone was seen more than once but under ten times. The chain links TRBV7-9 to TRBJ2-1; maybe TRBD2 (5 bases). Germline CDR1 and CDR2: SEHNR and FQNEAQ (reference sequence). The CDR3 runs 14 residues. V was clipped by 5 bases and J by 6 bases, with 14 bases between them. For the CDR3, the DNA is TGTGCCAGCAGCACGGGGTCCGTGACCAATGAGCAGTTCTTC. This sequence encodes CASSTGSVTNEQFF.

This sequence joins TRBV19 and TRBJ2-1; 7 positions agree with TRBD1. V shed 5 bases, J shed 4 bases, and the junction held 8 bases outside the gene matches. This CDR3 region has 15 residues. Germline CDR1 and CDR2: LNHDA and SQIVND (reference sequence). The DNA for the CDR3 is TGTGCCAGTAGTGCACCGGGACAGAGATACAATGAGCAGTTCTTC. Translating gives CASSAPGQRYNEQFF. The full variable domain, in which reference TRBV19 and TRBJ2-1 provide the parts outside the CDR3, is DGGITQSPKYLFRKEGQNVTLSCEQNLNHDAMYWYRQDPGQGLRLIYYSQIVNDFQKGDIAEGYSVSREKKESFPLTVTSAQKNPTAFYLCASSAPGQRYNEQFFGPGTRLTVL.

This clone was found once. This chain connects TRBV5-5 to TRBJ1-2; 7 bases fit TRBD1. This CDR3 contains 13 residues. The germline V gene encodes CDR1 SGHKS and CDR2 YYEKEE (reference sequence). Losses at the gene ends were 5 bases for V and 2 bases for J; bases not matched to a gene: 3. This CDR3 reads CASRRDSNYGYTF. In DNA, the CDR3 is TGTGCCAGCAGAAGGGACAGCAACTATGGCTACACCTTC. Using reference TRBV5-5 and TRBJ1-2 for the parts outside the CDR3, the full variable domain is DAGVTQSPTHLIKTRGQQVTLRCSPISGHKSVSWYQQVLGQGPQFIFQYYEKEERGRGNFPDRFSARQFPNYSSELNVNALLLGDSALYLCASRRDSNYGYTFGSGTRLTVV.

The chain has TRBV5-6 and TRBJ2-7, with D maybe TRBD1 (6 bases). The CDR3 has 14 amino acids. V lost 1 base, J lost 3 bases, and 11 bases lay in between. Germline CDR1 reads SGHDT; CDR2 reads YYEEEE. The CDR3: CASSLTGLVYEQYF. The CDR3 nucleotides read TGTGCCAGCAGCTTGACAGGGTTGGTCTACGAGCAGTACTTC.

This chain joins TRBV27 and TRBJ2-1; 10 nucleotides align to TRBD2. This CDR3 has 15 amino acids. V dropped 6 bases and J dropped 6; count of bases not matched to a gene: 8. Per the germline V gene, CDR1 is MNHEY and CDR2 is SMNVEV (reference sequence). The CDR3 spells CASRPAGGLGNEQFF. The CDR3 nucleotides are TGTGCCAGCAGGCCAGCGGGGGGGCTCGGCAATGAGCAGTTCTTC.

V gene TRBV19 combines with J gene TRBJ1-4; possibly TRBD1 for D (5 bases). Trimming pared 4 bases from V and 8 bases from J, leaving 14 bases between. CDR1 is LNHDA, CDR2 SQIVND, per germline (reference sequence). The CDR3 has 14 amino acids. CDR3 DNA: TGTGCCAGTAGTACGAGCGGGCCAGGGGAAAAACTGTTTTTT. Translating it yields CASSTSGPGEKLFF. The full variable domain, with the rest looked up from reference TRBV19 and TRBJ1-4, is DGGITQSPKYLFRKEGQNVTLSCEQNLNHDAMYWYRQDPGQGLRLIYYSQIVNDFQKGDIAEGYSVSREKKESFPLTVTSAQKNPTAFYLCASSTSGPGEKLFFGSGTQLSVL.

This clone has a count of ten or more. The chain is built from TRBV2 and TRBJ2-2, with 11 bases identical to TRBD2. From germline, CDR1 is SNHLY and CDR2 FYNNEI. This CDR3 contains 13 residues. V lost 10 bases to trimming and J lost 5 bases; unmatched junction nucleotides: 3. The CDR3 loop is CATRLAGTGELFF. The CDR3 DNA sequence: TGTGCCACAAGACTAGCGGGGACCGGGGAGCTGTTTTTT.

The J gene is TRBJ2-5, the V gene TRBV29-1, with 14 bases that match TRBD2. Germline assignment: CDR1 SQVTM and CDR2 ANQGSEA. J lost 5 bases, V lost 8 bases, and 16 bases had no gene match. This CDR3 region has 17 residues. CDR3 DNA sequence: TGCAGCCTAAGGGGACTAGCGGGGGAATCGGCCGGGGAGACCCAGTACTTC. Its protein is CSLRGLAGESAGETQYF. Variable domain in full (rest from reference TRBV29-1 and TRBJ2-5): SAVISQKPSRDICQRGTSLTIQCQVDSQVTMMFWYRQQPGQSLTLIATANQGSEATYESGFVIDKFPISRPNLTFSTLTVSNMSPEDSSIYLCSLRGLAGESAGETQYFGPGTRLLVL.

In its sample, this clone was seen a few times. This chain connects TRBV28 to TRBJ1-2, with D perhaps matching TRBD1 (5 bases). The length of the CDR3 is 15 residues. Germline V CDR1 and CDR2: MDHEN, SYDVKM. With 5 bases removed from V and 7 bases from J, the gap between germline ends came to 20 bases. CDR3 amino acids: CASSPPGQGSGGYTF. The CDR3 coding sequence is TGTGCCAGCAGTCCCCCCGGGCAGGGCTCGGGTGGCTACACCTTC.